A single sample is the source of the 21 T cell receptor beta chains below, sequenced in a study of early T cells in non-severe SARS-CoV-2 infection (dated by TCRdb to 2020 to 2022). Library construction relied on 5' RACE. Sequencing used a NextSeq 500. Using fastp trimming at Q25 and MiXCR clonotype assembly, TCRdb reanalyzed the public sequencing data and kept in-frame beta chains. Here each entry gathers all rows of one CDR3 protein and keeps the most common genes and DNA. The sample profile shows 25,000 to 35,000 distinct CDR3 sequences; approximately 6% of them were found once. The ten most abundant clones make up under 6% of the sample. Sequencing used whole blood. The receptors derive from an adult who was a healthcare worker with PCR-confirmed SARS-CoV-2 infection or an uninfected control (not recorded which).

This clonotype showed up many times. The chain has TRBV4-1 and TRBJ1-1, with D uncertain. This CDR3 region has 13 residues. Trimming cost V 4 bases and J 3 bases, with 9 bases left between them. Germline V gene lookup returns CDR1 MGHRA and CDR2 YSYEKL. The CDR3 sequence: CASSPVAYTEAFF. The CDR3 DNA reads TGCGCCAGCAGCCCCGTCGCGTACACTGAAGCTTTCTTT.

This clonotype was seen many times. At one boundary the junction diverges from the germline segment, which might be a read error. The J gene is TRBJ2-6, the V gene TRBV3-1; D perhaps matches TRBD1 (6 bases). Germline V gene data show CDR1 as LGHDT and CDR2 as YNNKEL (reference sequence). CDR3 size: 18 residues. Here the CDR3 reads CASSQDGGHISAANVLTF. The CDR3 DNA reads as TGTGCCAGCAGCCAAGATGGGGGACACATCTCTGCGGCCAACGTCCTGACTTTC.

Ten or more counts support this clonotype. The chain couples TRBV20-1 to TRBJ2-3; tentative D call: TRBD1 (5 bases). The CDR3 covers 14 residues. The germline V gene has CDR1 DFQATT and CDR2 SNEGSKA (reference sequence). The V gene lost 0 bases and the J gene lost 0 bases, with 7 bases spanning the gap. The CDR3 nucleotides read TGCAGTGCTAGAGATTACAGGAGCACAGATACGCAGTATTTT. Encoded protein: CSARDYRSTDTQYF.

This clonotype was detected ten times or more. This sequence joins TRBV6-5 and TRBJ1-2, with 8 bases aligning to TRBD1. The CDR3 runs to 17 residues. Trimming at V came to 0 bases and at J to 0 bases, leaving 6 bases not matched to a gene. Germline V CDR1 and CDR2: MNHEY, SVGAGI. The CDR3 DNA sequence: TGTGCCAGCAGTTACTCATGGACAGGGACCCCTAACTATGGCTACACCTTC. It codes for CASSYSWTGTPNYGYTF.

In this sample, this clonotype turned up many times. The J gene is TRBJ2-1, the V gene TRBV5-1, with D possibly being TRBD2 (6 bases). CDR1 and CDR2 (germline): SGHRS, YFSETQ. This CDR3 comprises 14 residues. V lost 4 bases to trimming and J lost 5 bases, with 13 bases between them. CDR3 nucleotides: TGCGCCAGCAGCCGGGGAGCGGGTAACAATGAGCAGTTCTTC. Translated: CASSRGAGNNEQFF. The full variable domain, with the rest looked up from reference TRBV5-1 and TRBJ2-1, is KAGVTQTPRYLIKTRGQQVTLSCSPISGHRSVSWYQQTPGQGLQFLFEYFSETQRNKGNFPGRFSGRQFSNSRSEMNVSTLELGDSALYLCASSRGAGNNEQFFGPGTRLTVL.

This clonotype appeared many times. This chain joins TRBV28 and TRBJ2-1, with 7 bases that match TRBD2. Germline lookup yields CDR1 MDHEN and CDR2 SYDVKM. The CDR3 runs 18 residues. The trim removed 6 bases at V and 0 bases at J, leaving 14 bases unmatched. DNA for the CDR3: TGTGCCAGCAGCAGTAGGGGCGGGCGGGAGAGCTCCTACAATGAGCAGTTCTTC. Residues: CASSSRGGRESSYNEQFF.

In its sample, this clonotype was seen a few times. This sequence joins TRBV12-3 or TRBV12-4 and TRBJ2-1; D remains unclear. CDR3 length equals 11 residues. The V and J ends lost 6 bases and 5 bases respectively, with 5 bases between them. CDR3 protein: CASSRDNEQFF. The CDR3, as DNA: TGTGCCAGCAGCCGGGACAATGAGCAGTTCTTC.

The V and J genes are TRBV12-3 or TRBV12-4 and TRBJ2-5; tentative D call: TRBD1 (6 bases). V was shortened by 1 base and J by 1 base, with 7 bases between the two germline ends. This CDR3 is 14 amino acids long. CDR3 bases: TGTGCCAGCAGTTTAGGACAGGCCCAAGAGACCCAGTACTTC. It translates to CASSLGQAQETQYF.

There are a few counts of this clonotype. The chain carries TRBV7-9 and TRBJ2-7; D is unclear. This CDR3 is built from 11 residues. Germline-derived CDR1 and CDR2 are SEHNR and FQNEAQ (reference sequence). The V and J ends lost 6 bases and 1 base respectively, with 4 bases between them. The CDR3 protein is CASSISYEQYF. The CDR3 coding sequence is TGTGCCAGCAGTATATCCTACGAGCAGTACTTC.

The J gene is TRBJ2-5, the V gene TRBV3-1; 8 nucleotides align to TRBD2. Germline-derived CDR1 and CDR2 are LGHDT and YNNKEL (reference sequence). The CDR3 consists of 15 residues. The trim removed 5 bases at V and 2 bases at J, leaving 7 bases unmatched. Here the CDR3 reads CASSNGLAGQETQYF. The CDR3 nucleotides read TGTGCCAGCAGCAACGGACTAGCAGGACAAGAGACCCAGTACTTC.

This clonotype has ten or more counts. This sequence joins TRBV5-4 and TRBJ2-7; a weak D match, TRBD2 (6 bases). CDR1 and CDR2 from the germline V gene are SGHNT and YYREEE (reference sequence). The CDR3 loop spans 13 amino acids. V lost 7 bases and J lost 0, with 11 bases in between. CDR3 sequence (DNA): TGTGCCAGCTCGGGGACTCTCTCCTACGAGCAGTACTTC. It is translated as CASSGTLSYEQYF. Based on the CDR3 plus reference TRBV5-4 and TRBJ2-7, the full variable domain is ETGVTQSPTHLIKTRGQQVTLRCSSQSGHNTVSWYQQALGQGPQFIFQYYREEENGRGNFPPRFSGLQFPNYSSELNVNALELDDSALYLCASSGTLSYEQYFGPGTRLTVT.

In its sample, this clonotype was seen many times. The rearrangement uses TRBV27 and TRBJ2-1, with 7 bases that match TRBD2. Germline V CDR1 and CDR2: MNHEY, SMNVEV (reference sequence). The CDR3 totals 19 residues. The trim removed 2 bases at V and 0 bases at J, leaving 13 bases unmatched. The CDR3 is CASSLGPSYSGYSYNEQFF. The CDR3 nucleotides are TGTGCCAGCAGTTTAGGGCCATCTTATAGCGGGTACTCCTACAATGAGCAGTTCTTC.

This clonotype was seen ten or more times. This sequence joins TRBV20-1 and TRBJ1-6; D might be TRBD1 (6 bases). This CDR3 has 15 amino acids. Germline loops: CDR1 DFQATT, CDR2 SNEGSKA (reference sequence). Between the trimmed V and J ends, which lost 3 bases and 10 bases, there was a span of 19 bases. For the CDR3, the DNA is TGCAGTGCTAGGGGAGGGGCAGGGGTGAACTCACCCCTCCACTTT. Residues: CSARGGAGVNSPLHF.

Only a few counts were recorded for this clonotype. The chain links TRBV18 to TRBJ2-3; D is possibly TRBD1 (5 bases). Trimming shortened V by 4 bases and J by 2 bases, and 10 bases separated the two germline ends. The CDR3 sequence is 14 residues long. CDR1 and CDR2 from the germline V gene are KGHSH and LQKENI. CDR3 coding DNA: TGTGCCAGCTCACTCGCAGGGTTCACAGATACGCAGTATTTT. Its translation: CASSLAGFTDTQYF.

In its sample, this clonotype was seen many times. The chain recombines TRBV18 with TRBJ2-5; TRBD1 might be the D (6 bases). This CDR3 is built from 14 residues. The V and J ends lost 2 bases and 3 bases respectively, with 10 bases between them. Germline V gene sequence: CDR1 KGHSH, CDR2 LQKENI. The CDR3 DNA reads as TGTGCCAGCTCACCATTCGCAGGGGAAGAGACCCAGTACTTC. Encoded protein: CASSPFAGEETQYF.

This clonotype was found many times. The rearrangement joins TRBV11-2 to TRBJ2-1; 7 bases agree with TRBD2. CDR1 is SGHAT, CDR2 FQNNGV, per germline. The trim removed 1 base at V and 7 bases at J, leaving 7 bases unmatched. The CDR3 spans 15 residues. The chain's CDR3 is CASSLVSGIGNEQFF. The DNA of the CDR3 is TGTGCCAGCAGCTTAGTAAGCGGGATAGGGAATGAGCAGTTCTTC.

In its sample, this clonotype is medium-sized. The DNA of the CDR3 is TGCGCCAGCAGCTTGGGAGATACGCAGTATTTT. Protein: CASSLGDTQYF. This chain connects TRBV5-1 to TRBJ2-3; D is unresolved. Trimming left V 0 bases short and J 5 bases short, with 1 base between. The CDR3 covers 11 residues. The germline V gene encodes CDR1 SGHRS and CDR2 YFSETQ.

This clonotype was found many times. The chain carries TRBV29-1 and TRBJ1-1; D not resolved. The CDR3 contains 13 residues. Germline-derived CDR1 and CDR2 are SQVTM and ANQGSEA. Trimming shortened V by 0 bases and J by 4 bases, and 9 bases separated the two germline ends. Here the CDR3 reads CSVEDPLVTEAFF. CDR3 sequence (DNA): TGCAGCGTTGAAGATCCTTTAGTCACTGAAGCTTTCTTT.

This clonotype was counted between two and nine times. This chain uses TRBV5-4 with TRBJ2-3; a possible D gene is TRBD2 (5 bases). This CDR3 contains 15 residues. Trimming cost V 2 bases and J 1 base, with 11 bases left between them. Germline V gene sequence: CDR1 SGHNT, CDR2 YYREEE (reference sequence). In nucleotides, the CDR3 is TGTGCCAGCAGCTTATTGGGAGTCGGCACAGATACGCAGTATTTT. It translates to CASSLLGVGTDTQYF.

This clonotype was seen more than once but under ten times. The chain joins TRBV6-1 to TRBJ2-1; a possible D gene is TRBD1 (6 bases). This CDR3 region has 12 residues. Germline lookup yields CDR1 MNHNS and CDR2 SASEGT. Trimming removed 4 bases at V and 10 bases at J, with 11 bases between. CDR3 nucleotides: TGTGCCAGCAGTGCGCAGGGGCGGGAGCAGTTCTTC. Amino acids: CASSAQGREQFF.

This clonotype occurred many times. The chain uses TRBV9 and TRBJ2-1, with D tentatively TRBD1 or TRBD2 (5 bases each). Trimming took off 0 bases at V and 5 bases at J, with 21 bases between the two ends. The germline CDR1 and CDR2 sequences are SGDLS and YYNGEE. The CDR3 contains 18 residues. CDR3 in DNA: TGTGCCAGCAGCGTAGATCAGGGAGCTGTCGGTTGGGACAATGAGCAGTTCTTC. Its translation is CASSVDQGAVGWDNEQFF.